This note documents a single T cell receptor (beta chain) sequence. The protocol was immunoSEQ multiplex PCR, while the TCRdb copy is restricted to in-frame clones and leaves out a portion. The table records about 80,000 clones, roughly 94% of them present only once. The sample belongs to a study of technical replicates of blood from several donors. The TCR sequence derives from a human donor in good health. Sequenced material: T cells isolated from PBMCs.

The CDR3 reads CASSFNTGGLQETQYF. CDR3 in DNA: TGTGCCAGCAGCTTTAACACGGGAGGCCTCCAAGAGACCCAGTACTTC. The chain couples TRBV11-1 to TRBJ2-5; 7 bases agree with TRBD2. V lost 3 bases to trimming and J lost 1 base; unmatched junction nucleotides: 8. The CDR3 totals 16 residues. Germline CDR1 is SGHAT and CDR2 is FQDESV (reference sequence).